Listed here are 3 T cell receptor beta chains from one sample, sequenced in a study of human T cells and chemical hapten exposure. Time point reported: patch test 1, 2 weeks after DPC sensitization. Stated treatment: therapeutic diphenylcyclopropenone sensitization with weekly scalp DPC. One entry per CDR3 protein results from TCRdb running MiXCR on the RACE reads. The table records some 110,000 distinct CDR3 sequences, 9% to 14% of them present only once. Specimen: whole blood, collected in connection with sensitization to the hapten diphenylcyclopropenone (DPC). The receptors derive from a woman aged 45-59 years with alopecia areata. Some clones in this sample may be carry-over from other donors' samples.

Ten or more counts support this clonotype. This chain links TRBV7-9 with TRBJ1-5; a possible D gene is TRBD1 (6 bases). V was shortened by 1 base and J by 5 bases, with 18 bases between the two germline ends. Per germline, CDR1 SEHNR and CDR2 FQNEAQ (reference sequence). This CDR3 has 17 amino acids. CDR3 DNA sequence: TGTGCCAGCAGCTTAGGGGTAGGGACACGCGATTATCAGCCCCAGCATTTT. The encoded protein is CASSLGVGTRDYQPQHF.

The genes are TRBV6-5 and TRBJ2-7; TRBD1 aligns across 12 bases. The J segment lost 2 bases and the V segment lost 8 bases, leaving 1 base of the junction unmatched. The CDR3 sequence is 13 residues long. Germline V gene sequence: CDR1 MNHEY, CDR2 SVGAGI. CDR3 DNA sequence: TGTGCCAGCCGGGACAGGGGGCCCTACGAGCAGTACTTC. Protein: CASRDRGPYEQYF.

The rearrangement uses TRBV7-2 and TRBJ2-5; D tentatively reads TRBD1 or TRBD2 (6 bases each). V dropped 1 base and J dropped 4 bases, with 16 bases sitting between them. Looked up from germline, CDR1 is SGHTA and CDR2 is FQGNSA. This CDR3 is built from 16 residues. The CDR3 sequence: CASSLGSGARGETQYF. The CDR3 DNA reads as TGTGCCAGCAGCTTAGGCTCGGGGGCCCGGGGAGAGACCCAGTACTTC.